A single sample gave rise to the 10 T cell receptor beta chains below, sequenced in a study of cytomegalovirus exposure and HLA in healthy donors (dated by TCRdb to the late 2010s). The receptor library was made with the immunoSEQ multiplex PCR assay. For the multiplex PCR, a mixture combining 60 forward primers for TCR Vbeta segments and 13 reverse primers for TCR Jbeta segments was used. TCRdb limited this immuneACCESS table to in-frame rearrangements with V and J called. A share of clones is missing; checked studies link under half to unresolved V genes, and the rest is unexplained. The sample has 60,000 to 90,000 clones on record, around 84% of them singletons. The ten largest clones add up to approximately 20% of the sample. The sample was PBMCs. Receptor source: a man aged 65-85 years in good health and CMV-seropositive.

The chain carries TRBV6-5 and TRBJ2-1, with 12 bases identical to TRBD2. The CDR3 spans 15 residues. Per germline, CDR1 MNHEY and CDR2 SVGAGI. V lost 6 bases and J lost 8; bases outside the gene matches: 8. Here the CDR3 reads CASRKGLAGFHEQFF. CDR3 bases: TGTGCCAGCAGGAAGGGACTAGCGGGTTTCCATGAGCAGTTCTTC.

This clone occurred a few times. The CDR3 loop is CASSRGQGWGYTF. The CDR3 DNA sequence: TGCGCCAGCAGCCGAGGACAGGGCTGGGGCTACACCTTC. V gene TRBV4-3 combines with J gene TRBJ1-2; 8 bases are a match to TRBD1. CDR1 LGHNA and CDR2 YSLEER come from the germline V gene. The CDR3 length is 13 residues. Trimming at V came to 4 bases and at J to 8 bases, leaving 6 bases not matched to a gene.

The chain combines TRBV6-5 with TRBJ2-5; 8 bases align to TRBD1. Germline CDR1 and CDR2: MNHEY and SVGAGI. This CDR3 has 12 residues. V was pared by 5 bases and J by 4 bases, with 0 bases of the junction left unmatched. Here the CDR3 DNA reads TGTGCCAGCAGTGGACAGGGAGAGACCCAGTACTTC. Translating gives CASSGQGETQYF.

The chain links TRBV5-6 to TRBJ1-2; D gene ambiguous. Germline assignment: CDR1 SGHDT and CDR2 YYEEEE. Trimming stripped 3 bases from V and 0 bases from J, with 12 bases between. This CDR3 region has 15 residues. The CDR3, as DNA: TGTGCCAGCAGCTCTTACACTATAGCTAACTATGGCTACACCTTC. Translated: CASSSYTIANYGYTF. The full variable domain, rest sourced from reference TRBV5-6 and TRBJ1-2, is DAGVTQSPTHLIKTRGQQVTLRCSPKSGHDTVSWYQQALGQGPQFIFQYYEEEERQRGNFPDRFSGHQFPNYSSELNVNALLLGDSALYLCASSSYTIANYGYTFGSGTRLTVV.

The genes are TRBV6-1 and TRBJ1-2; 7 nucleotides line up with TRBD1. J lost 4 bases, V lost 0 bases, and 5 bases had no gene match. The CDR3 length is 15 residues. Germline-derived CDR1 and CDR2 are MNHNS and SASEGT. The CDR3 sequence is CASSEAPGGVYGYTF. Here the CDR3 DNA reads TGTGCCAGCAGTGAAGCGCCAGGGGGTGTCTATGGCTACACCTTC.

The genes are TRBV27 and TRBJ2-3; D is perhaps TRBD2 (6 bases). Germline assignment: CDR1 MNHEY and CDR2 SMNVEV (reference sequence). This CDR3 is built from 14 residues. Trimming cost V 8 bases and J 4 bases, with 16 bases left between them. CDR3 sequence: CASAKLADADTQYF. Here the CDR3 DNA reads TGTGCCAGCGCAAAGTTAGCGGACGCAGATACGCAGTATTTT.

This chain connects TRBV18 to TRBJ2-3; TRBD1 agrees at 8 bases. This CDR3 is 13 amino acids long. Germline CDR1 KGHSH, CDR2 LQKENI. With 4 bases clipped from V and 4 bases from J, the junction kept 1 base outside the gene matches. The CDR3 spells CASSQDRADTQYF. The CDR3 coding sequence is TGTGCCAGCTCACAGGACAGGGCAGATACGCAGTATTTT.

The rearrangement joins TRBV11-3 to TRBJ2-5; D is possibly TRBD1 (5 bases). The CDR3 covers 13 residues. Germline-derived CDR1 and CDR2 are SGHNT and YENEEA. V was clipped by 2 bases and J by 5 bases, with 9 bases between them. CDR3 sequence reads: CASSLQGSETQYF. CDR3 nucleotides: TGTGCCAGCAGCTTACAGGGATCGGAGACCCAGTACTTC.

The rearrangement links TRBV7-8 to TRBJ1-4; possibly TRBD1 for D (6 bases). There are 15 residues in the CDR3. Germline V gene sequence: CDR1 SGHVS, CDR2 FQNEAQ. Trimming cost V 0 bases and J 8 bases, with 13 bases left between them. DNA of the CDR3: TGTGCCAGCAGCTTAGCGCTACAGGGTGGGGAAAAACTGTTTTTT. Protein: CASSLALQGGEKLFF.

The rearrangement uses TRBV2 and TRBJ2-5; tentatively, D is TRBD2 (6 bases). V lost 4 bases, J lost 3 bases, and 6 bases lay in between. This CDR3 is built from 12 residues. Per germline, CDR1 SNHLY and CDR2 FYNNEI. Written as DNA, the CDR3 is TGTGCCAGCAGTGGGGGGGAAGAGACCCAGTACTTC. Translated, it gives CASSGGEETQYF.